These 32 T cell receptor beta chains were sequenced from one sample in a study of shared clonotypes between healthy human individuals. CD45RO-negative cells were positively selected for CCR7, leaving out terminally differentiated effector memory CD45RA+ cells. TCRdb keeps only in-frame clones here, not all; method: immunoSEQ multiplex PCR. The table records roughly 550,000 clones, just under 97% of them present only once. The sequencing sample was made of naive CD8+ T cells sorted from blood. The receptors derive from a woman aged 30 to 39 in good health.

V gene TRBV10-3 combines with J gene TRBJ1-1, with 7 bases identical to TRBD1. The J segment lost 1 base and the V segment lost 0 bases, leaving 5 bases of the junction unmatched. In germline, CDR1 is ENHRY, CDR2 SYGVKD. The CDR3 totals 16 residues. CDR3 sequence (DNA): TGTGCCATCAGTGAGTCGACAGGGATGGGGAACACTGAAGCTTTCTTT. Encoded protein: CAISESTGMGNTEAFF.

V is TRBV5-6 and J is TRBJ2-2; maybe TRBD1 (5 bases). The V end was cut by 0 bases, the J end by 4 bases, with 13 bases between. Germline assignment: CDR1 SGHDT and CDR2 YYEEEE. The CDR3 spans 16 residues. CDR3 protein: CASSLEGQGGTGELFF. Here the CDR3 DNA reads TGTGCCAGCAGCTTGGAGGGGCAGGGCGGCACCGGGGAGCTGTTTTTT.

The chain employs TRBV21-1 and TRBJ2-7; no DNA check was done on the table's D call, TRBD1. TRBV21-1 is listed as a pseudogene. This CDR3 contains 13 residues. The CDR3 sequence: CASSRSGSGEQYF. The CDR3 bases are TGTGCCAGCAGCCGGTCAGGTTCTGGAGAGCAGTACTTC.

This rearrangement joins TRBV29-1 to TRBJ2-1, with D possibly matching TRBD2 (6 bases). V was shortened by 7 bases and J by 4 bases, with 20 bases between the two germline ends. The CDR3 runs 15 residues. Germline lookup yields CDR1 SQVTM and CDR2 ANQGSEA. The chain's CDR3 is CSAREEAGIYNEQFF. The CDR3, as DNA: TGCAGCGCCAGAGAAGAAGCGGGTATTTACAATGAGCAGTTCTTC.

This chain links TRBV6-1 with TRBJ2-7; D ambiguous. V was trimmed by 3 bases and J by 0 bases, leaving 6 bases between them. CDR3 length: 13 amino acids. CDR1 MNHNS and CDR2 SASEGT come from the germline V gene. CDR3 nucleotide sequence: TGTGCCAGCAGTGAGCAGACCTCCTACGAGCAGTACTTC. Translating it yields CASSEQTSYEQYF.

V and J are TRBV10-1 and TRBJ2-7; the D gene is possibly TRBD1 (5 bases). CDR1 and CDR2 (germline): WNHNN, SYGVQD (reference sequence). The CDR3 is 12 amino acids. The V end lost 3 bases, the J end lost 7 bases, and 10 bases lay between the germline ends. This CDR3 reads CASSDQGGEQYF. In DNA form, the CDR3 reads TGCGCCAGCAGTGATCAGGGTGGGGAGCAGTACTTC.

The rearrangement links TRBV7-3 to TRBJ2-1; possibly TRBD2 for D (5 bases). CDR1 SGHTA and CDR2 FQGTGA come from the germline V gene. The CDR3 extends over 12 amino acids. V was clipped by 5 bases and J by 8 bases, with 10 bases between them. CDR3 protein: CASSQEGHEQFF. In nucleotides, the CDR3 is TGTGCCAGCAGCCAAGAGGGCCATGAGCAGTTCTTC.

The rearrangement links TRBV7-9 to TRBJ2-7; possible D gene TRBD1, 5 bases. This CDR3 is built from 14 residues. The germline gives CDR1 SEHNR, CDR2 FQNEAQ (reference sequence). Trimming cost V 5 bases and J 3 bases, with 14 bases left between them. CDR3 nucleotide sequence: TGTGCCAGCAGCCCCTACCAGGGATTCTACGAGCAGTACTTC. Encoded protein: CASSPYQGFYEQYF.

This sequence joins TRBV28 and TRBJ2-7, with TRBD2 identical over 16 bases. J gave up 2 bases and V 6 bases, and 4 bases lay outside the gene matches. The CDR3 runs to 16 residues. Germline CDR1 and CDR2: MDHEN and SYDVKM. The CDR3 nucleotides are TGTGCCAGCAGCTCCGGGACTAGCGGGAGGGCCTACGAGCAGTACTTC. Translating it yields CASSSGTSGRAYEQYF.

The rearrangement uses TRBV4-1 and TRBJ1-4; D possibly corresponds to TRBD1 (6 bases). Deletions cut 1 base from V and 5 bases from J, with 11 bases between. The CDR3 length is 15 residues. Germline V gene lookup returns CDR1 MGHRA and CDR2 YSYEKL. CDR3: CASSQGTAYNEKLFF. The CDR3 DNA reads TGCGCCAGCAGCCAAGGGACAGCTTACAATGAAAAACTGTTTTTT.

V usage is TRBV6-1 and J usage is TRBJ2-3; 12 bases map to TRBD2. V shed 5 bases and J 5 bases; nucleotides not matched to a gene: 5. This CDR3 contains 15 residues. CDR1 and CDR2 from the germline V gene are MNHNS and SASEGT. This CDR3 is CASSKLAGGRDTQYF. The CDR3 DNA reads TGTGCCAGCAGTAAACTAGCGGGAGGACGAGATACGCAGTATTTT.

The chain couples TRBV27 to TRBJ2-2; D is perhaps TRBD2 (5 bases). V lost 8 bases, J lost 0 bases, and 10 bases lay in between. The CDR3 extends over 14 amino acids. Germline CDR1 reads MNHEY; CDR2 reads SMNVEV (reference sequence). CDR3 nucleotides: TGTGCCAGCGGCGACTATTCGAACACCGGGGAGCTGTTTTTT. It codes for CASGDYSNTGELFF.

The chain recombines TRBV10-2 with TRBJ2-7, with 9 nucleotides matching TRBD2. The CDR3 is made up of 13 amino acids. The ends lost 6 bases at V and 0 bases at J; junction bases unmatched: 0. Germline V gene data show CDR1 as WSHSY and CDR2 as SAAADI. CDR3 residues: CASRGLASYEQYF. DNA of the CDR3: TGCGCCAGCAGGGGACTAGCCTCCTACGAGCAGTACTTC.

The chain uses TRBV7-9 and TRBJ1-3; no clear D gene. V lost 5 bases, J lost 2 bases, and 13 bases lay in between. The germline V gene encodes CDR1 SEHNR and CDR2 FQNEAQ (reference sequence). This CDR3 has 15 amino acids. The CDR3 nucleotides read TGTGCCAGCAGCGATAACAGCAGAACTGGAAACACCATATATTTT. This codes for CASSDNSRTGNTIYF.

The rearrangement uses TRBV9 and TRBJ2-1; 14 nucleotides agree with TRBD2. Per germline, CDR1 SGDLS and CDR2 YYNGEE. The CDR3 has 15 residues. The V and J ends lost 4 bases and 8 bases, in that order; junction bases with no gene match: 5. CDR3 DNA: TGTGCCAGCAGCTCCCGGACTAGCGGGAGGTATGAGCAGTTCTTC. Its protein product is CASSSRTSGRYEQFF.

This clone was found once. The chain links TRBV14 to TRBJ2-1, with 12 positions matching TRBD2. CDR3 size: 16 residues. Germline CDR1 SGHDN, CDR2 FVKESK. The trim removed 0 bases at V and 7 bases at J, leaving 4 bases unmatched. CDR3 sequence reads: CASSQDWLAGGNEQFF. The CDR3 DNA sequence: TGTGCCAGCAGCCAAGATTGGCTAGCGGGAGGGAATGAGCAGTTCTTC.

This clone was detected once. CDR3 DNA: TGTGCCAGTAGTATTGGGGCTTGGACAGATACGCAGTATTTT. Amino acids: CASSIGAWTDTQYF. The chain employs TRBV19 and TRBJ2-3, with a possible D match to TRBD1 (5 bases). Germline V gives CDR1 LNHDA, CDR2 SQIVND (reference sequence). The CDR3 is made up of 14 amino acids. The V end lost 3 bases, the J end lost 3 bases, and 10 bases lay between the germline ends.

For the CDR3, the DNA is TGCGCCAGCAGTGAGCAGGGAAACTCTGGAAACACCATATATTTT. Its protein product is CASSEQGNSGNTIYF. This sequence joins TRBV10-2 and TRBJ1-3, with a possible D match to TRBD1 (5 bases). V was clipped by 2 bases and J by 0 bases, with 8 bases between them. This CDR3 has 15 amino acids. Germline V gene lookup returns CDR1 WSHSY and CDR2 SAAADI.

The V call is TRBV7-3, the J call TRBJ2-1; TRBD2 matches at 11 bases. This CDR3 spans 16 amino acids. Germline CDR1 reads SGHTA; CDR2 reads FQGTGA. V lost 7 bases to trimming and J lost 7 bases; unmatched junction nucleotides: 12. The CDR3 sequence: CASTPGLAVGGNEQFF. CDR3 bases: TGTGCCAGCACCCCGGGACTAGCGGTAGGTGGGAATGAGCAGTTCTTC. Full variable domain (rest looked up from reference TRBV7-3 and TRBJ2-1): GAGVSQTPSNKVTEKGKYVELRCDPISGHTALYWYRQSLGQGPEFLIYFQGTGAADDSGLPNDRFFAVRPEGSVSTLKIQRTERGDSAVYLCASTPGLAVGGNEQFFGPGTRLTVL.

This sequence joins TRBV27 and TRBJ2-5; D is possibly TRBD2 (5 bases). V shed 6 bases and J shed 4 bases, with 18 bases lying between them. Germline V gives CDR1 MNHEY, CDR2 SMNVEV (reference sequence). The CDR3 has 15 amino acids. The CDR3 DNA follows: TGTGCCAGCAGCCTCCTGGGAGTACCGGGAGAGACCCAGTACTTC. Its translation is CASSLLGVPGETQYF.

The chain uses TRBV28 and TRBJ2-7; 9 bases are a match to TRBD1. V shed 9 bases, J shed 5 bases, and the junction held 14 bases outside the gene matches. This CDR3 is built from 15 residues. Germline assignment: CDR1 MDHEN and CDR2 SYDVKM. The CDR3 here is CASHPGQGKIDEQYF. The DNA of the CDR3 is TGTGCCAGTCATCCGGGACAGGGCAAAATAGACGAGCAGTACTTC.

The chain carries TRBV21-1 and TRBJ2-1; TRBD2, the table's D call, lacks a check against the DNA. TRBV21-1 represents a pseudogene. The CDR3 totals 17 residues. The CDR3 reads CASSKCRLAGEGDEQFF. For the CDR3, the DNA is TGTGCCAGCAGCAAATGTCGCTTAGCGGGAGAGGGCGATGAGCAGTTCTTC.

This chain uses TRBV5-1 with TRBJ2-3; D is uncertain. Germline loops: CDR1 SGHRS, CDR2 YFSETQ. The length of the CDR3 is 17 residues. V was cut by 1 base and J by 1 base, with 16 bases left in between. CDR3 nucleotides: TGCGCCAGCAGCTTGAGCCCTATTCTAAGAGGCACAGATACGCAGTATTTT. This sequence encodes CASSLSPILRGTDTQYF. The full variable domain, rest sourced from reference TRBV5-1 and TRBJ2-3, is KAGVTQTPRYLIKTRGQQVTLSCSPISGHRSVSWYQQTPGQGLQFLFEYFSETQRNKGNFPGRFSGRQFSNSRSEMNVSTLELGDSALYLCASSLSPILRGTDTQYFGPGTRLTVL.

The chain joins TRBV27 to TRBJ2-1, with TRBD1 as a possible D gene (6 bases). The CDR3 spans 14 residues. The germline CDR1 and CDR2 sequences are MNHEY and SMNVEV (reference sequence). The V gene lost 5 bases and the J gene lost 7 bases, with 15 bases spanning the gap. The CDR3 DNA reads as TGTGCCAGCAGTGAGAGGGGGACGGGGAATGAGCAGTTCTTC. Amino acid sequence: CASSERGTGNEQFF.

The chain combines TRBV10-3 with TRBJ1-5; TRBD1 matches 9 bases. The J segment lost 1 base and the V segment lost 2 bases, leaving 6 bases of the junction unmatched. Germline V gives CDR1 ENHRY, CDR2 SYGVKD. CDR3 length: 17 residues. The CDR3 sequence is CAISETGQGSSNQPQHF. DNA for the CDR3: TGTGCCATCAGTGAGACAGGACAGGGGTCCAGCAATCAGCCCCAGCATTTT.

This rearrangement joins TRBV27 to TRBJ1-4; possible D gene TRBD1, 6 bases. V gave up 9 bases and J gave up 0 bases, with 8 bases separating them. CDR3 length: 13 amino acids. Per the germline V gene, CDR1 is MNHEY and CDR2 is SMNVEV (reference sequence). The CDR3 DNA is TGTGCCAGTAGGGGGGCAACTAATGAAAAACTGTTTTTT. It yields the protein CASRGATNEKLFF. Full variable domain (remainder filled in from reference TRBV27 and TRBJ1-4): EAQVTQNPRYLITVTGKKLTVTCSQNMNHEYMSWYRQDPGLGLRQIYYSMNVEVTDKGDVPEGYKVSRKEKRNFPLILESPSPNQTSLYFCASRGATNEKLFFGSGTQLSVL.

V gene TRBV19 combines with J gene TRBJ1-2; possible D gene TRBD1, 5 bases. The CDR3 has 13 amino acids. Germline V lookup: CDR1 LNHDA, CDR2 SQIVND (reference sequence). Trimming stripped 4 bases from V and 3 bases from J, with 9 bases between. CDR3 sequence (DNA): TGTGCCAGTAGTAGCAAGGGGTACTATGGCTACACCTTC. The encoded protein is CASSSKGYYGYTF.

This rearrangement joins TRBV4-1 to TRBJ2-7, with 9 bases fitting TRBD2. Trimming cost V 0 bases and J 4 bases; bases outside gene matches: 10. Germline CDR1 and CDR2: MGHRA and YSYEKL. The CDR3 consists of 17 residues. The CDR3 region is CASSQEPPGLAWYEQYF. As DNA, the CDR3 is TGCGCCAGCAGCCAAGAACCGCCCGGACTAGCGTGGTACGAGCAGTACTTC.

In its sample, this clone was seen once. The CDR3 sequence: CASSQGGANEQFF. The CDR3 region has the DNA TGTGCCAGCAGCCAAGGTGGGGCTAATGAGCAGTTCTTC. The rearrangement joins TRBV4-2 to TRBJ2-1; tentatively, D is TRBD1 (5 bases). The CDR3 sequence is 13 residues long. Germline V gene sequence: CDR1 LGHNA, CDR2 YNFKEQ. The V gene lost 1 base and the J gene lost 7 bases, with 8 bases spanning the gap.

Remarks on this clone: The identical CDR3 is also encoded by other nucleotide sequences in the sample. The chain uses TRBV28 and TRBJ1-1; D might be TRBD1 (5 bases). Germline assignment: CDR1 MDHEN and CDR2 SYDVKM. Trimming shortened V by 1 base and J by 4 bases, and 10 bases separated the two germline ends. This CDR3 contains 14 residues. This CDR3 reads CASSLSRGITEAFF. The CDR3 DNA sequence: TGTGCCAGCAGTTTATCGAGGGGAATCACTGAAGCTTTCTTT.

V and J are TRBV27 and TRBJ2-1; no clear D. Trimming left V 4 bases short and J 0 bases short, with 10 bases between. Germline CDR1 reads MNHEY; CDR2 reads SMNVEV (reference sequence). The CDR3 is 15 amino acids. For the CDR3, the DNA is TGTGCCAGCAGTTCACTATACGACTCCTACAATGAGCAGTTCTTC. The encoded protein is CASSSLYDSYNEQFF.

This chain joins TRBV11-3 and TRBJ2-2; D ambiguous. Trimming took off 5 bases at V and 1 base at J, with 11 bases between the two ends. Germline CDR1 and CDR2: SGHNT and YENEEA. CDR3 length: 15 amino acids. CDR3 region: CASSALIGNTGELFF. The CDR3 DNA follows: TGTGCCAGCAGCGCCTTAATAGGGAACACCGGGGAGCTGTTTTTT.